The 3 T cell receptor beta chains below come from one sample, sequenced in a study of T cell repertoires in ileal Crohn's disease. Sequencing was performed with immunoSEQ multiplex PCR; in TCRdb, only in-frame clones are kept and a portion is missing. The data show about 5,600 clones, 80% to 85% seen once. Sequences were obtained from ileal tissue. The receptors stem from an adult with Crohn's disease.

The chain joins TRBV9 to TRBJ1-5; D possibly corresponds to TRBD1 (6 bases). With 4 bases removed from V and 4 bases from J, the gap between germline ends came to 15 bases. Germline V gene lookup returns CDR1 SGDLS and CDR2 YYNGEE. The CDR3 consists of 15 residues. CDR3 residues: CASSKTGNPNQPQHF. CDR3 nucleotide sequence: TGTGCCAGCAGCAAAACAGGGAACCCGAATCAGCCCCAGCATTTT.

This chain connects TRBV28 to TRBJ2-7; a possible D gene is TRBD1 (6 bases). V was shortened by 3 bases and J by 1 base, with 10 bases between the two germline ends. Germline V lookup: CDR1 MDHEN, CDR2 SYDVKM. This CDR3 has 14 amino acids. The CDR3 protein is CASSFIGTSYEQYF. CDR3 coding DNA: TGTGCCAGCAGTTTTATAGGGACATCCTACGAGCAGTACTTC. Full variable domain (remainder filled in from reference TRBV28 and TRBJ2-7): DVKVTQSSRYLVKRTGEKVFLECVQDMDHENMFWYRQDPGLGLRLIYFSYDVKMKEKGDIPEGYSVSREKKERFSLILESASTNQTSMYLCASSFIGTSYEQYFGPGTRLTVT.

The chain employs TRBV11-2 and TRBJ2-1, with TRBD2 matching 12 bases. This CDR3 is built from 15 residues. CDR1 and CDR2 from the germline V gene are SGHAT and FQNNGV. With 5 bases clipped from V and 4 bases from J, the junction kept 3 bases outside the gene matches. The CDR3 DNA reads as TGTGCCAGCAGCCTCGGACTAGCGGGGTACAATGAGCAGTTCTTC. This gives the protein CASSLGLAGYNEQFF.